The T cell receptor (beta chain) described here comes from a study of blood T cell repertoires in COVID-19 (dated by TCRdb to 2018 to 2020). Looking at the study overall: Samples covering the acute and convalescent phases of COVID-19 were provided by collaborators in the United States, Italy and Spain. The prospective study material was composed of cDNA or gDNA derived from T cells, B-cell-depleted T cells, or PBMCs. Subjects who had been exposed to COVID-19, were actively infected with it, or had recovered from it provided the deeply sampled blood TCRbeta repertoires that made up the dataset. The repertoires were released in a freely available public database meant as a resource for research on the immune response to SARS-CoV-2. Samples came from the ongoing ImmuneRACE study (first 160 participants) plus 1,254 subjects from 6 global collaborators. The sample metadata nearly always contained a de-identified subject ID, COVID-19 status, age in years and sex. Where HLA class I and class II types were available, the types were taken from metadata supplied by the sample provider, not from assay-based typing. Paper-wide results and their limitations: Clinical and demographic metadata were provided uncurated, with the amount varying by source and participant.

Of note for this clone: This receptor's antigen is unknown. It has no much larger one-base neighbor in the sample; base qualities were not kept.

TCRbeta CDR3 regions were amplified from genomic DNA by means of the immunoSEQ Assay, a bias-controlled multiplex PCR. For the original study's pipeline: Within the assay, amplification of reference gene primers was used to estimate how many nucleated cells each sample contained. To quantify the absolute abundance of each unique TCRbeta CDR3 rearrangement, sequence reads were collapsed and filtered. For each sample, productive Simpson clonality was calculated by taking the square root of Simpson's diversity index across productive rearrangements. TCRdb limited this immuneACCESS table to in-frame rearrangements with V and J called. A share of clones is missing; checked studies link under half to unresolved V genes, and the rest is unexplained. That table furnishes V, J and clone size, whereas the DNA furnished D and trimming. Counted in this sample were some 100,000 clones; roughly nine tenths of them appeared once. The leading ten clones occupy around 2% of the sample.

Inclusive of the bounding cysteine and phenylalanine, the CDR3 is 13 residues long. Only CDR3 DNA is held: 39 bases, read in frame from base 1. The germline V gene encodes CDR1 PRHDT and CDR2 FYEKMQ (reference sequence). V is shortened by 3 bases, J by 3 bases, and the region joining them spans 7 bases. The collaborating institutions used their own protocols to collect whole blood in K2EDTA tubes. For TCRbeta analysis, collaborators shipped samples in one of three forms: frozen whole blood, isolated PBMCs, or DNA extracted from either of those sample types. Recombination linked TRBV13 to TRBJ2-3, with no reliable assignment of the D segment. This TCR came from a human donor with active COVID-19. The donor label of this sample is uncertain. Material for sequencing was peripheral blood. The bases are TGTGCCAGCAGCTTGGTCGGGACAGATACGCAGTATTTT. This translates into CASSLVGTDTQYF.